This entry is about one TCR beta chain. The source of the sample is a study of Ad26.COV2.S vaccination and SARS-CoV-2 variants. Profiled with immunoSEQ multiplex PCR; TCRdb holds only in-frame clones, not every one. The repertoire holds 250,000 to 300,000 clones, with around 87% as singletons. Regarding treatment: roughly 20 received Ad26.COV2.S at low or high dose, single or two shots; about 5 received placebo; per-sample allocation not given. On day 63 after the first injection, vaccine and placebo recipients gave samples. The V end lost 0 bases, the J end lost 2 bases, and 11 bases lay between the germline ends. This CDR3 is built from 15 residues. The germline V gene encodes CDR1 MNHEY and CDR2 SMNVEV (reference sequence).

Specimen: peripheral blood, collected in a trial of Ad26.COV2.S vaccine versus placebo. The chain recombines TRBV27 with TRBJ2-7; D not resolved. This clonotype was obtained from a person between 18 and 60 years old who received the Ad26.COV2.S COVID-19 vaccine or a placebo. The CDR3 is CASSLSPYGTYEQYF. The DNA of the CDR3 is TGTGCCAGCAGTTTATCGCCATATGGAACCTACGAGCAGTACTTC.